This TCR beta chain was profiled in a study of human CD4 T cells and Enterobacteriaceae (dated by TCRdb to the early 2020s). The investigation overall reported the following: The reactivity of ex vivo clonotypes was inferred solely through the matching of nucleotide sequences to CFSE-low cultures from the same donors. Compared with specific clonotypes, broadly cross-reactive clonotypes seemed more expanded ex vivo, with about 55% of the 19 and about three fifths of the roughly 35 falling in the top 5%.

The germline V gene encodes CDR1 MNHEY and CDR2 SMNVEV (reference sequence). V lost 4 bases and J lost 3 bases; the stretch between them is 10 bases long. The CDR3 spans 14 residues, from the cysteine through the phenylalanine. Only the CDR3 part of the read is kept: 42 bases, read in frame from the first base. A remark on this clone: Which antigen it targets is not known. Per-base quality was not reported, and no clone a single base away is much larger than it.

Memory CD4+ T cells were FACS-sorted on a FACSAria III to over 95% purity as all CD4+ cells other than CD45RA+CCR7+CD95- naive cells. Healthy donor blood was obtained from blood donation centers in Switzerland. Total CD4+ T cells and monocytes were enriched by positive selection with CD4 and CD14 magnetic microbeads. CD8+, CD14+, CD16+, CD56+, CD19+ and CD25-bright cells were excluded prior to sorting. In a couple of blood donors, total memory CD4+ T cells were sequenced directly ex vivo to assess in vivo expansion of bacteria-reactive clonotypes. Ficoll-Paque Plus was used to isolate peripheral blood mononuclear cells from donor blood. Deep-level sequencing, with a detection sensitivity of one cell in 200,000, was applied to the ex vivo total memory CD4+ samples. The QIAamp DNA Micro Kit was used to extract genomic DNA from cell pellets, and spectrophotometry was used to check the DNA quantity and purity. Amplification of TCR Vbeta CDR3 regions was performed with the immunoSEQ multiplex PCR assay. Sequencing of amplicons was performed on the Illumina HiSeq platform. The retrieved sequences were 87 nucleotides in length and included the CDR3 region. The authors processed their data as follows. Each unique productive TCR Vbeta nucleotide sequence counted as a clonotype and was quantified by productive template frequency from ImmunoSEQ Analyzer V3.0. Expanded clonotypes were defined using a threshold set at the top 5th percentile of each repertoire ranked by frequency. Repertoire overlap was computed as Chao-Jaccard with the R package fossil and visualized by nonmetric multidimensional scaling with the R package MASS. This immuneACCESS table, as held by TCRdb, lists in-frame sequences with V and J called but not all clones. Of the missing ones, under half trace to an unresolved V gene in checked studies; the others have no known cause. V, J and clone size were drawn from that table, and D and trimming were deduced from the DNA. This sample has some 26,000 clones in its table, and more than 80% of those were observed once. The top ten clonotypes cover approximately 0.95% of the sample.

This TCR derives from a human donor in good health. Specimen: memory CD4+ T cells from blood. The cell subset or site tag for this specimen amounts to: total memory CD4 T cells sorted directly ex vivo, unstimulated. The chain couples TRBV27 to TRBJ1-5; a tentative D call is TRBD1 (5 bases match). The CDR3 reads CASSYKGLNQPQHF. The nucleotide sequence reads as follows: TGTGCCAGCAGTTACAAGGGGCTCAATCAGCCCCAGCATTTT.